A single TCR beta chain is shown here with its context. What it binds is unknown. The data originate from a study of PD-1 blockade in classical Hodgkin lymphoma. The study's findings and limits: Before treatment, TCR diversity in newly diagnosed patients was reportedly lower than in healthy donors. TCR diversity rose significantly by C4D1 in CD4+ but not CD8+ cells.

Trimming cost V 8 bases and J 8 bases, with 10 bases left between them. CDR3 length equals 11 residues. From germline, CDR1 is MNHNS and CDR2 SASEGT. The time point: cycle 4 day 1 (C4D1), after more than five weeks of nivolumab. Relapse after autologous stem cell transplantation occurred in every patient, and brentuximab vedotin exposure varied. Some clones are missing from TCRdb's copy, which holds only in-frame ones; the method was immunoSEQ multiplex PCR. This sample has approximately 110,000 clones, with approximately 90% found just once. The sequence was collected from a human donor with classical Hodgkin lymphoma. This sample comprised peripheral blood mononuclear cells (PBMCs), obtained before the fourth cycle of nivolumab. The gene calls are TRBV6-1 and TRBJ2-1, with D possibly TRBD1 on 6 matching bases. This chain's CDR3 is CASHRAHEQFF. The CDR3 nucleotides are TGTGCCAGCCACAGGGCCCATGAGCAGTTCTTC.